This T cell receptor (beta chain) was recovered during a study of cytomegalovirus exposure and HLA in healthy donors. Study background: Out of approximately 170 million T cells, an earlier analysis found 117 million unique TCR beta sequences in total.

Comment on this clone: Its matching antigen is unknown.

Study conclusions and caveats: A later analysis reportedly identified an Asian-associated ancestry cluster as carrying fewer N-insertions than the 666-donor mean.

The PCR ran on 60 Vbeta and 13 Jbeta primers. Sequencing used immunoSEQ multiplex PCR; TCRdb keeps in-frame clones, though not all of them. The sample holds over 150,000 clones; approximately 82% are singletons and the top ten take over 4.5%. The germline CDR1 and CDR2 sequences are LGHNA and YNFKEQ. There are 13 residues in the CDR3. V was cut by 1 base and J by 4 bases, with 5 bases left in between. Despite likely unrecorded immune exposures, the donors were nominally healthy at the time of sampling. The receptor was isolated from a male donor in good health and CMV-seronegative. Sequencing was done on a sample of PBMCs. The V and J genes are TRBV4-2 and TRBJ2-1; D unclear. As DNA, the CDR3 is TGTGCCAGCAGCCAAGGCGAATACAATGAGCAGTTCTTC. Amino acids: CASSQGEYNEQFF.